One and the same sample provided the 8 T cell receptor beta chains below, sequenced in a study of T cell responses to AZD1222 COVID-19 vaccine. This table comes from immunoSEQ multiplex PCR, and its TCRdb copy is limited to in-frame clones, with some not included. This table holds roughly 200,000 clones, 91% found once. Material: peripheral blood, obtained 28 days after the second AZD1222 dose. The receptor source for this set is an adult who received the AZD1222 COVID-19 vaccine.

The chain employs TRBV19 and TRBJ1-1, with 11 bases lining up with TRBD1. V lost 4 bases, J lost 6 bases, and 7 bases stayed unmatched. This CDR3 spans 15 amino acids. Germline-derived CDR1 and CDR2 are LNHDA and SQIVND (reference sequence). The CDR3 protein is CASSTWTGGFAEAFF. The CDR3 nucleotides are TGTGCCAGTAGTACCTGGACAGGGGGCTTCGCTGAAGCTTTCTTT.

This chain uses TRBV4-1 with TRBJ2-7; unclear D gene. This CDR3 is built from 15 residues. V dropped 2 bases and J dropped 0 bases, with 11 bases sitting between them. From germline, CDR1 is MGHRA and CDR2 YSYEKL. The CDR3 here is CASSQFLDVSYEQYF. The CDR3, as DNA: TGCGCCAGCAGCCAATTCTTGGACGTCTCCTACGAGCAGTACTTC.

This clone was observed once. The chain couples TRBV15 to TRBJ1-5, with 7 positions matching TRBD1. Germline assignment: CDR1 LNHNV and CDR2 YYDKDF (reference sequence). The CDR3 consists of 18 residues. The junction had 9 bases not matched to a gene; V was cut back by 1 base and J by 0 bases. The CDR3 region has the DNA TGTGCCACCAGCAGAGGTAGACAGGGATTTTATAGCAATCAGCCCCAGCATTTT. Protein sequence: CATSRGRQGFYSNQPQHF. The complete variable domain, with remaining parts taken from reference TRBV15 and TRBJ1-5, reads DAMVIQNPRYQVTQFGKPVTLSCSQTLNHNVMYWYQQKSSQAPKLLFHYYDKDFNNEADTPDNFQSRRPNTSFCFLDIRSPGLGDTAMYLCATSRGRQGFYSNQPQHFGDGTRLSIL.

The chain couples TRBV5-6 to TRBJ2-2; 11 positions match TRBD2. Germline loops: CDR1 SGHDT, CDR2 YYEEEE. CDR3 size: 17 residues. V was pared by 3 bases and J by 7 bases, with 11 bases of the junction left unmatched. CDR3 coding DNA: TGTGCCAGCAGCTCCGAGACTAGCGGGAAACGGAACGGGGAGCTGTTTTTT. It is translated as CASSSETSGKRNGELFF.

The chain has TRBV11-1 and TRBJ1-1; D unresolved. The CDR3 extends over 13 amino acids. Germline V gene sequence: CDR1 SGHAT, CDR2 FQDESV (reference sequence). V lost 1 base and J 4 bases, leaving 7 bases between the germline ends. CDR3 region: CASSLERVTEAFF. CDR3 sequence (DNA): TGTGCCAGCAGCTTAGAAAGGGTCACTGAAGCTTTCTTT.

This clone was observed a few times. This chain connects TRBV24-1 to TRBJ2-3; 7 nucleotides match TRBD1. Trimming cost V 7 bases and J 9 bases; bases outside gene matches: 6. Per germline, CDR1 KGHDR and CDR2 SFDVKD. CDR3 length: 12 amino acids. The CDR3 DNA is TGTGCCACCAGCGCGACAGGGTCGACGCAGTATTTT. This gives the protein CATSATGSTQYF.

This chain joins TRBV19 and TRBJ1-5; the D is unclear. V was cut by 8 bases and J by 0 bases, with 8 bases left in between. Germline V gene data show CDR1 as LNHDA and CDR2 as SQIVND (reference sequence). The CDR3 spans 13 residues. The CDR3 loop reads CASAAYSNQPQHF. The CDR3 nucleotides read TGTGCCAGTGCAGCATATAGCAATCAGCCCCAGCATTTT. Filled out from reference TRBV19 and TRBJ1-5, the complete variable domain reads DGGITQSPKYLFRKEGQNVTLSCEQNLNHDAMYWYRQDPGQGLRLIYYSQIVNDFQKGDIAEGYSVSREKKESFPLTVTSAQKNPTAFYLCASAAYSNQPQHFGDGTRLSIL.

The chain recombines TRBV5-1 with TRBJ2-5; 9 bases match TRBD2. The germline V gene encodes CDR1 SGHRS and CDR2 YFSETQ. This CDR3 spans 15 amino acids. Trimming removed 5 bases from V and 4 bases from J; junction bases left unmatched: 9. The CDR3 sequence: CASSHPGLARETQYF. The CDR3 DNA follows: TGCGCCAGCAGTCATCCGGGACTAGCCCGAGAGACCCAGTACTTC.